This T cell receptor beta chain was retrieved from a study of shared clonotypes between healthy human individuals. Study-level results: Specimens sampled were limited to blood, with tissue repertoires likely differing. The diversity represented, both genetic and in exposure history, was limited by few donors.

Trimming stripped 0 bases from V and 3 bases from J, with 11 bases between. From germline, CDR1 is SGHNT and CDR2 YYREEE (reference sequence). CDR3 length: 15 amino acids. Tens of thousands of T cell genomes, or roughly 200 ng DNA, went into the sorted-subset replicate PCRs. Using immunoSEQ multiplex PCR, the repertoire was profiled, and TCRdb retains in-frame clones only, with some absent. This table has roughly 500,000 clones, almost 97% appearing once. Subsets obtained from CD4+ cells comprised CD45RA+ naive and CD45RA-negative memory cells. To note about this clone: What it binds is unknown.

The TCR sequence derives from a woman aged 25 to 39 in good health. Sequenced material: naive CD4+ T cells sorted from blood. Subset: CD45RA+ positively selected. This rearrangement joins TRBV5-4 to TRBJ2-3; D is possibly TRBD1 (5 bases). This chain's CDR3 is CASSLAAQGTDTQYF. The CDR3 nucleotides are TGTGCCAGCAGCTTGGCCGCCCAGGGAACAGATACGCAGTATTTT.